This T cell receptor beta chain was sequenced during a study of monozygotic twins with inflammatory bowel disease. The study's findings and limits: Clonotype overlap with others was lower in IBD patients than in healthy twins, a difference that was greatest with disease activity.

The TCR libraries each used total RNA (approximately 3,300 ng per library). Each CDR3 protein gets one entry in TCRdb, which reprocessed the 5' RACE reads and gives no DNA. This sample lists about 300,000 distinct CDR3 sequences; its ten largest clones have approximately 5.9%. Germline CDR1 SEHNR, CDR2 FQNEAQ (reference sequence). This CDR3 spans 12 amino acids. About this clonotype: What it binds is not known.

The genes are TRBV7-9 and TRBJ2-1; the D call from TCRdb, TRBD1, cannot be confirmed without DNA. The receptor comes from a human donor with ulcerative colitis or Crohn's disease, or a healthy co-twin of an affected twin (not recorded which). Sequences were obtained from blood. CDR3 amino acids: CASSSWPEEQFF.